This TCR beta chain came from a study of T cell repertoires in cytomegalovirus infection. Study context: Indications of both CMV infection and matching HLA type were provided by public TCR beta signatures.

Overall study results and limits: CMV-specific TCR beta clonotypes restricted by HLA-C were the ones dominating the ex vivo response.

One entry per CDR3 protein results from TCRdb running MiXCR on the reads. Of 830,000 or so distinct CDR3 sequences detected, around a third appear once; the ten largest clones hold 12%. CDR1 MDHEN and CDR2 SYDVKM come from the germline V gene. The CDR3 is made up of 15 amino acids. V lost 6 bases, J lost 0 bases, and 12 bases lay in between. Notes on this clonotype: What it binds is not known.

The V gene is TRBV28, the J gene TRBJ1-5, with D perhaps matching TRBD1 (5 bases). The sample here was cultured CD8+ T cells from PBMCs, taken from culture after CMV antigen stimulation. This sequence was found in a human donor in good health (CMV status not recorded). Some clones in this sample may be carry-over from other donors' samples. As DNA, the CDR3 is TGTGCCAGCAGAGCAGGGCAATATAGCAATCAGCCCCAGCATTTT. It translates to CASRAGQYSNQPQHF.